The following is a T cell receptor (beta chain) sequence with its context. The table lists this clone with a few counts. This clone's antigen is unknown. Base qualities are not recorded, but no much larger clone differs from it by a single base. All of the isolated RNA was reverse transcribed with the High Capacity cDNA Reverse Transcription Kit, so expressed TCRB transcripts were sequenced. Deep immunoSEQ sequencing was performed on naive, central memory and regulatory T cell samples, with an average of roughly 3.3 million total reads per sample. Sorted cells were lysed in RLT buffer and RNA was extracted with DNase-treated RNeasy Micro or Mini kits, depending on cell number. To prevent cross-contamination, each cell subset was processed individually, whereas patient and healthy donor samples were processed jointly. TCRB sequences were amplified from cDNA with the immunoSEQ multiplex PCR, producing 87-bp fragments spanning the CDR3 region. Sequencing of the amplicons was performed on the Illumina HiSeq platform. Per the authors' processing: Synthetic template baselines were used to correct PCR bias computationally, reads within Hamming distance 2 were collapsed together, and singletons that could not be merged were discarded. By aligning reads against IMGT, V, D and J genes, CDR3 length, and insertions or deletions at six rearrangement sites were assigned. Within each subset, clonotype counts were normalized to the number of sorted cells before true diversity and Gini coefficients were calculated with the tcR R package. The overlap coefficient, calculated on TCRB nucleotide sequences, was used to quantify repertoire sharing. Out-of-frame TCRB sequences from naive cells were analyzed to stand in for the pre-selection repertoire. TCRdb took this table from immuneACCESS and kept in-frame rearrangements with V and J called. Such tables lack part of the clones; where checked against another copy, unresolved V genes explain under half of the gap, and the rest is unexplained. That table furnishes V, J and clone size, whereas the DNA furnished D and trimming. Recorded for this sample are over 700,000 clones; 15% to 20% of them occurred a single time. Jointly, the top ten make up about 0.02% of the sample.

Taken from the germline V gene, the CDR1 and CDR2 loops are MDHEN and SYDVKM. From cysteine to phenylalanine, the CDR3 is 13 amino acids long. CDR3 DNA only is kept here, 39 bases in frame from base 1. V is reduced by 5 bases and J by 2 bases, leaving a spacing of 8 bases between them. A single peripheral blood draw of roughly 0.11 L on average was collected from each donor into heparinised tubes. A BD FACSAria II was used to sort naive, central memory, regulatory and stem cell-like memory CD4+ T cells with a panel that included CD45RO, CCR7, CD25, CD127, CD95 and CD27. A purity above 98% was achieved for all sorted populations. PBMCs were isolated immediately by Lymphoprep density gradient centrifugation and stained directly without culture. So that batch effects would be minimized, each experiment stained and sorted samples in pairs, pairing one healthy donor with one patient. These data come from a study of beta chain features in type 1 diabetes (dated by TCRdb to the late 2010s). Context from the whole study: Patients and healthy donors did not differ in mean age, gender distribution, total cell number or subset yield. A total of 90 million to 130 million sorted cells were examined across all samples, and a strong correlation was observed between cell number per subset and RNA yield. The study compared the TCRB repertoires of sorted circulating CD4+ T cell subsets in recently diagnosed type 1 diabetes patients with those in matched healthy donors. Naive and central memory subsets were obtained from all 30 or so donors, but regulatory and stem cell-like memory subsets were isolated from only 8 patients and 8 healthy donors. What the authors observed across the whole study: Because cDNA rather than genomic DNA was sequenced, highly expressing activated cells could have been over-represented, although no difference in activation and CD3 levels was found between groups. At VDJ recombination sites, patients with type 1 diabetes made fewer insertions and deleted more nucleotides, a pattern implying thymic rearrangement abnormalities. PCR might favor shorter templates, but patient and control samples were amplified and corrected together, so any skew would affect both groups equally. A moderate but significant shortening of TCRB CDR3 length was observed in type 1 diabetes patients in all four CD4+ subsets. HLA sub-analyses involved small numbers of individuals, so any influence of HLA type on TCRB rearrangement remained unresolved. The naive, central memory and regulatory TCRB repertoires appeared to resemble one another more closely among patients than among healthy donors.

This clonotype originated in a woman aged 18-29 years in good health. Specimen: naive CD4+ T cells from blood. In the paper's terms, the cell subset or site label means: true naive CD4+ T cells. The chain couples TRBV28 to TRBJ2-3; a tentative D call is TRBD1 (6 bases match). The bases read TGTGCCAGCAGTAACAGGGCCACAGATACGCAGTATTTT. Protein translation: CASSNRATDTQYF.